This T cell receptor (beta chain) was profiled in a study of CD4 T cells in relation to SARS-CoV-2 and coronaviruses. Study background: TCR beta CDR3s were sequenced after roughly ten-day antigen culture of PBMCs. Study results and limitations: No crossreactivity against non-spike viral proteins was tested here. Each donor contributed either pre-pandemic or post-infection samples, not both.

Sequencing used immunoSEQ multiplex PCR; TCRdb keeps in-frame clones, though not all of them. The sample holds tens of thousands of clones, around 75% seen once. Concerning this clone itself: The antigen remains undetermined.

Before the COVID-19 pandemic, during about 2011-2019, CD4+ T cells were taken from unexposed donors. CD4+ T cells were isolated from the cells after 10 days of culture. Cultures received half-medium IL-2 refreshes on days 3 and 7. The length of the CDR3 is 15 residues. The junction had 9 bases not matched to a gene; V was cut back by 2 bases and J by 9 bases. Per germline, CDR1 SGHTA and CDR2 FQGTGA. This clonotype originated in a human donor in good health. The specimen was CD4+ T cells from PBMCs, cultured in vitro. The V and J genes are TRBV7-3 and TRBJ2-1; 8 bases are shared with TRBD2. CDR3 sequence reads: CASSLVAGPWGEQFF. The CDR3 region has the DNA TGTGCCAGCAGCTTAGTAGCGGGACCGTGGGGTGAGCAGTTCTTC.